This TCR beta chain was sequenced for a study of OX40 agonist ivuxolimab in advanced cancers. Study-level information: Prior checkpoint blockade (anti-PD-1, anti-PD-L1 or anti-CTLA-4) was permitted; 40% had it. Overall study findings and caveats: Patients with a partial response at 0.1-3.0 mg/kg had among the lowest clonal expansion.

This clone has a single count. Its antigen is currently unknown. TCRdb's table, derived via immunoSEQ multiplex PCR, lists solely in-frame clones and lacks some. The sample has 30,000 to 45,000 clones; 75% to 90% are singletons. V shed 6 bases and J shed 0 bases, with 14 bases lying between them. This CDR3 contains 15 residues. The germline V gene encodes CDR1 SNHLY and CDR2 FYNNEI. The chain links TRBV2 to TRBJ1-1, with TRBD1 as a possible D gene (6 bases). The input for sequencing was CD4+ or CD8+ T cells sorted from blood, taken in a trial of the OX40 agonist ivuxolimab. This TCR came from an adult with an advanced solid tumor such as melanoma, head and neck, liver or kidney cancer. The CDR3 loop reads CASRAGRGLNTEAFF. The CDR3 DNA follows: TGTGCCAGCAGGGCAGGGAGGGGGTTGAACACTGAAGCTTTCTTT.